This TCR beta chain was recorded in a study of T and B cells in COVID-19 patients. Germline V lookup: CDR1 SQVTM, CDR2 ANQGSEA. This CDR3 spans 14 amino acids. Trimming cost V 7 bases and J 10 bases; bases outside gene matches: 12. TRB rearrangements were amplified by multiplex PCR with BIOMED2 TRB-A/B primers. TCRdb redid the calling of the multiplex PCR reads with MiXCR, one entry per CDR3 protein. The sample yields several thousand distinct CDR3 sequences, roughly 28% seen once. Blood genomic DNA input for TRB amplification was about 240-550 ng. The sample was blood. The receptor was derived from a human donor with active COVID-19. V gene TRBV29-1 combines with J gene TRBJ2-1, with 11 bases matching TRBD2. This CDR3 is CSALLAGVFGEQFF. In DNA form, the CDR3 reads TGCAGCGCCCTACTAGCGGGGGTGTTTGGGGAGCAGTTCTTC.